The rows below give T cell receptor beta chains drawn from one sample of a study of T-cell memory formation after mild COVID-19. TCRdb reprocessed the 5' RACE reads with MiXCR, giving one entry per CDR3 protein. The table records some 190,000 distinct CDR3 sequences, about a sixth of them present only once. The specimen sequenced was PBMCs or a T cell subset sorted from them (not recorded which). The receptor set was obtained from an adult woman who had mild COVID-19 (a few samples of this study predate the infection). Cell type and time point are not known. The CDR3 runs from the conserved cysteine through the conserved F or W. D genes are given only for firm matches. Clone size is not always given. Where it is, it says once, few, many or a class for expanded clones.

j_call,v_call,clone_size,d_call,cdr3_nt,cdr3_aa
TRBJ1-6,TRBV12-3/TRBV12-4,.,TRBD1,TGTGCCAGCAGCACTACAGGGGGCAATTCACCCCTCCACTTT,CASSTTGGNSPLHF
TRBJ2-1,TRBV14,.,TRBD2,TGTGCCAGCAGCCAAGATCTACTAGCGGGGCAATCAAATGAGCAGTTCTTC,CASSQDLLAGQSNEQFF
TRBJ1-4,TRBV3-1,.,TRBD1,TGTGCCAGCAGCCAATGGACAGGGCCTAATGAAAAACTGTTTTTT,CASSQWTGPNEKLFF
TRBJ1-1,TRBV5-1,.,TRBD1,TGCGCCAGCAGCTTGGACGGGACAGTCCTCACTGAAGCTTTCTTT,CASSLDGTVLTEAFF
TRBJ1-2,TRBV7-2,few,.,TGTGCCAGCAGCTTACGTTTCGCCCCGGACAGTCCATATGGCTACACCTTC,CASSLRFAPDSPYGYTF
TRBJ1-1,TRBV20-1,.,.,TGCAGTGCTAGGCCCTCCGGGAAGATTATGAACACTGAAGCTTTCTTT,CSARPSGKIMNTEAFF
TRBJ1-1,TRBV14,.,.,TGTGCCAGCAGCCAAGTAGGGAGGGCTGAAGCTTTCTTT,CASSQVGRAEAFF
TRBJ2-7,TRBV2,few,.,TGTGCCAGCAGTCGTTCAGGGATAGGTCCTTTATTC,CASSRSGIGPLF
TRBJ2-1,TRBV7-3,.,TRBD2,TGTGCCAGCAGTCCATACGGACTAGCGGATGAGCAGTTCTTC,CASSPYGLADEQFF
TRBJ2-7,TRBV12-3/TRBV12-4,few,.,TGTGCCAGCAGTTTCGAGGGACCCTACGAGCAGTACTTC,CASSFEGPYEQYF